These 21 T cell receptor beta chains came from one sample sequenced in a study of T cells expressing NK-cell markers (dated by TCRdb to between 2020 and 2021). The library was made by 5' RACE. Data came from an Illumina HiSeq 2000. TCRdb reprocessed the raw reads; every CDR3 protein sequence is a single record, and DNA is not supplied. The sample's records list 160,000 or so distinct CDR3 sequences. The top ten constitute around 18% of the sample. The sample taken for sequencing was blood T cells: a sorted CD56 or NKG2C T cell subset, CD4+ or CD8+ T cells, or bulk PBMC T cells (not recorded which). The source is a woman aged 18 to 75 in good health.

This chain's CDR3 is CASSSHASSYEQYF. V usage is TRBV3-1 and J usage is TRBJ2-7. Germline CDR1 is LGHDT and CDR2 is YNNKEL (reference sequence). CDR3 length equals 14 residues.

This sequence joins TRBV6-1 and TRBJ2-1; the D gene TCRdb calls, TRBD1, cannot be checked with no DNA. From germline, CDR1 is MNHNS and CDR2 SASEGT. This CDR3 is 14 amino acids long. Here the CDR3 reads CASDGGSSYNEQFF.

The CDR3 sequence: CASSRGTDRALNNSPLHF. J is TRBJ1-6 and V is TRBV5-1; TCRdb's D gene call, TRBD1, goes unchecked for lack of DNA. CDR1 and CDR2 (germline): SGHRS, YFSETQ. This CDR3 is 18 amino acids long.

The chain combines TRBV29-1 with TRBJ2-7; TCRdb reports TRBD1, a call that lacks DNA to check it against. Germline V CDR1 and CDR2: SQVTM, ANQGSEA. This CDR3 is built from 15 residues. CDR3 sequence: CSATMTGGKTYEQYF.

The CDR3 sequence is CSANGRVREQYF. The chain combines TRBV20-1 with TRBJ2-7; the TCRdb call, TRBD2, lacks DNA for checking. CDR1 DFQATT and CDR2 SNEGSKA come from the germline V gene (reference sequence). CDR3 size: 12 residues.

The rearrangement joins TRBV5-1 to TRBJ2-1. The CDR3 totals 16 residues. Per germline, CDR1 SGHRS and CDR2 YFSETQ. The chain's CDR3 is CASSLDGSSSYNEQFF.

V and J are TRBV5-6 and TRBJ2-1; TCRdb reports TRBD2, a call that lacks DNA to check it against. The CDR3 is 17 amino acids. CDR1 SGHDT and CDR2 YYEEEE come from the germline V gene. CDR3 loop: CASSGLLRSKRGNEQFF.

The rearrangement links TRBV11-1 to TRBJ2-5; lacking DNA, the TRBD2 call made by TCRdb goes unchecked. The CDR3 spans 18 residues. Germline V CDR1 and CDR2: SGHAT, FQDESV (reference sequence). The CDR3 loop reads CASSLARTSGGGQETQYF.

This chain uses TRBV5-1 with TRBJ1-3. This CDR3 spans 14 amino acids. Germline CDR1 is SGHRS and CDR2 is YFSETQ. The CDR3 spells CASRSEGSGNTIYF.

This rearrangement joins TRBV3-1 to TRBJ2-5; absent DNA, TCRdb's TRBD1 call cannot be checked. The CDR3 contains 17 residues. CDR1 is LGHDT, CDR2 YNNKEL, per germline (reference sequence). This chain's CDR3 is CASSSDPQGRPWETQYF.

The rearrangement joins TRBV5-1 to TRBJ2-2; TCRdb designates TRBD1, a call that cannot be tested without DNA. Per the germline V gene, CDR1 is SGHRS and CDR2 is YFSETQ. The CDR3 extends over 15 amino acids. CDR3 in amino acids: CASSFPLAHTGELFF.

The chain carries TRBV5-1 and TRBJ2-3; without DNA, the TCRdb call of TRBD2 cannot be checked. CDR3 length equals 16 residues. The germline gives CDR1 SGHRS, CDR2 YFSETQ. This CDR3 reads CASSLVGGTSWNTQYF.

This CDR3 is CASSLSPGQIYNEQFF. The rearrangement uses TRBV5-1 and TRBJ2-1; no DNA is available, so the TRBD1 call from TCRdb remains unchecked. From germline, CDR1 is SGHRS and CDR2 YFSETQ. This CDR3 has 16 amino acids. The complete variable domain, with remaining parts taken from reference TRBV5-1 and TRBJ2-1, reads KAGVTQTPRYLIKTRGQQVTLSCSPISGHRSVSWYQQTPGQGLQFLFEYFSETQRNKGNFPGRFSGRQFSNSRSEMNVSTLELGDSALYLCASSLSPGQIYNEQFFGPGTRLTVL.

The chain couples TRBV29-1 to TRBJ2-7; checking the TCRdb D call of TRBD1 is not possible without DNA. Germline V gene lookup returns CDR1 SQVTM and CDR2 ANQGSEA. The CDR3 totals 12 residues. The CDR3 protein is CSFGQVKGEQYF.

This CDR3 is CASSVVTQNTEAFF. This rearrangement joins TRBV9 to TRBJ1-1. This CDR3 has 14 residues. Germline V lookup: CDR1 SGDLS, CDR2 YYNGEE.

This rearrangement joins TRBV5-1 to TRBJ2-5; the TCRdb D gene call, TRBD1, has no DNA to confirm it. Germline loops: CDR1 SGHRS, CDR2 YFSETQ. The CDR3 extends over 15 amino acids. This CDR3 is CASGLPAPEQETQYF.

The chain has TRBV3-1 and TRBJ2-1; TCRdb's D call of TRBD1 is untestable without DNA. The CDR3 is 12 residues long. The germline V gene has CDR1 LGHDT and CDR2 YNNKEL (reference sequence). This CDR3 is CASSKTGGEQFF.

The rearrangement uses TRBV25-1 and TRBJ2-7. This CDR3 region has 11 residues. Germline-derived CDR1 and CDR2 are MGHDK and SYGVNS. The CDR3 region is CASSGHDEQYF.

V and J are TRBV10-3 and TRBJ2-7. Germline V lookup: CDR1 ENHRY, CDR2 SYGVKD. The CDR3 runs 13 residues. The CDR3 region is CAISERVRYEQYF.

The CDR3 loop reads CASSQDLAKNIQYF. The rearrangement uses TRBV4-2 and TRBJ2-4. The CDR3 is 14 amino acids. Germline-derived CDR1 and CDR2 are LGHNA and YNFKEQ.

This chain uses TRBV3-1 with TRBJ2-7; TCRdb reports TRBD2, a call that lacks DNA to check it against. The CDR3 contains 14 residues. Germline V gene sequence: CDR1 LGHDT, CDR2 YNNKEL (reference sequence). The CDR3: CASSLLGLNYEQYF.